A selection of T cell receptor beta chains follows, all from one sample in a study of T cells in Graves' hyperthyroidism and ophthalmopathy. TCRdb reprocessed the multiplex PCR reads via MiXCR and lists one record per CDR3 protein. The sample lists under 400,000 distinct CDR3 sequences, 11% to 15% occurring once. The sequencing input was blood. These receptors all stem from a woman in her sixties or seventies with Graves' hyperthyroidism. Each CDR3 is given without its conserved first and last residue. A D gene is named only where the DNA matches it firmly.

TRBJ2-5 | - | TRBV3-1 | ASSQNSGQETQY
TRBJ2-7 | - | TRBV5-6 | ASSPPPNNADSSYEQY
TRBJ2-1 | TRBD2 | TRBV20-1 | SARDVGGSLGANEQF
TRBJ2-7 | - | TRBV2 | ASNLGRTYEQY
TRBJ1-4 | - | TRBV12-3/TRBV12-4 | ASSAKGYNEKLF
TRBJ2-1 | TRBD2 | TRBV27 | ASNPWASGSYNEQF
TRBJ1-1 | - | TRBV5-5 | ASSYPGAEAF
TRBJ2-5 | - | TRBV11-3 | ASSLDGTQQETQY
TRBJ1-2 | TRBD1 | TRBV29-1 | SAGDRERRGYT
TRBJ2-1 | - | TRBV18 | ASSPMDKGEQF
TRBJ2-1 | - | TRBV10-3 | AIFSRTDNEQF